What follows are 3 T cell receptor beta chains derived from one specimen sequenced in a study of blood T cell repertoires in COVID-19. Profiled with immunoSEQ multiplex PCR; TCRdb holds only in-frame clones, not every one. The table has about 99,000 clones, approximately 87% seen once; the top ten hold roughly 15%. The sample taken for sequencing was peripheral blood. These receptor sequences come from a man aged 50-60 years with acute or convalescent COVID-19.

The V gene is TRBV19, the J gene TRBJ2-1; D might be TRBD1 (6 bases). This CDR3 region has 14 residues. V was clipped by 3 bases and J by 6 bases, with 12 bases between them. Germline assignment: CDR1 LNHDA and CDR2 SQIVND (reference sequence). CDR3 sequence (DNA): TGTGCCAGTAGTATGGGGGCGGGTGGCAATGAGCAGTTCTTC. Translation: CASSMGAGGNEQFF.

This sequence joins TRBV15 and TRBJ1-2, with D unresolved. The CDR3 is made up of 14 amino acids. CDR1 and CDR2 (germline): LNHNV, YYDKDF (reference sequence). With 0 bases removed from V and 4 bases from J, the gap between germline ends came to 9 bases. The CDR3 loop is CATSRDRQAYGYTF. The CDR3 region has the DNA TGTGCCACCAGCAGAGATAGGCAGGCCTATGGCTACACCTTC.

The gene calls are TRBV5-8 and TRBJ1-5, with D possibly being TRBD1 (5 bases). The CDR3 length is 17 residues. V lost 4 bases and J 7 bases, leaving 24 bases between the germline ends. Germline V gene lookup returns CDR1 SGHTS and CDR2 YDEGEE. The CDR3 coding sequence is TGTGCCAGCAGCGTTGGGGTTAGGACATCCTCTGGGCAGCCCCAGCATTTT. Its protein product is CASSVGVRTSSGQPQHF.